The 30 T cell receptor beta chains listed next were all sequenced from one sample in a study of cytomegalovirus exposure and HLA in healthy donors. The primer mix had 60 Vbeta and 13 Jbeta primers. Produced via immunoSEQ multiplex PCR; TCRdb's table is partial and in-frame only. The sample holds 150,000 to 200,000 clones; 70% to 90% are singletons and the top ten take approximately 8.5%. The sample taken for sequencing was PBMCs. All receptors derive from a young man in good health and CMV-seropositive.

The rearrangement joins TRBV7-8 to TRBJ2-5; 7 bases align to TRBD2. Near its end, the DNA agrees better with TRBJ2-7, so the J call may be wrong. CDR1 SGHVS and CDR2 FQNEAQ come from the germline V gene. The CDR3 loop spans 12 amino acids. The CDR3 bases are TGTGCCAGCAGAATGGGGGGGTACGAGCAGTACTTC. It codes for CASRMGGYEQYF.

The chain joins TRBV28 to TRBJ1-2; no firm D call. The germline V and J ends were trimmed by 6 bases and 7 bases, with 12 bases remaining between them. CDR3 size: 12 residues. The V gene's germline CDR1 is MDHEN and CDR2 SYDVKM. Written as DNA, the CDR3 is TGTGCCAGCAGAGTTGTTGCCGGTGGCTACACCTTC. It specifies CASRVVAGGYTF.

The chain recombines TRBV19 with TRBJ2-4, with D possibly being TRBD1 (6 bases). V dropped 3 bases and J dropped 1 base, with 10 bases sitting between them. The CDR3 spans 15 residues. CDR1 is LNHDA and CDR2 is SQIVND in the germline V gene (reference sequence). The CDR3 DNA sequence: TGTGCCAGTAGTATTACAGGGACCGCCAAAAACATTCAGTACTTC. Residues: CASSITGTAKNIQYF.

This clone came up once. As DNA, the CDR3 is TGCGCCAGCAGTGGACTAGCCCGTAATGAGCAGTTCTTC. Translation gives CASSGLARNEQFF. The chain uses TRBV10-1 and TRBJ2-1; the match to TRBD2 covers 7 bases. CDR1 WNHNN and CDR2 SYGVQD come from the germline V gene (reference sequence). The CDR3 is made up of 13 amino acids. J was trimmed by 7 bases and V by 4 bases; bases with no gene match: 4.

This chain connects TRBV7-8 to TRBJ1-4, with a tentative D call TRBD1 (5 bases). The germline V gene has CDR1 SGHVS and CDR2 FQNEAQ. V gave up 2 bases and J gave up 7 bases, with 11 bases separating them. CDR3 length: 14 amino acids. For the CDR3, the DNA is TGTGCCAGCAGCTTATATAGGGGTAGTGAAAAACTGTTTTTT. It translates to CASSLYRGSEKLFF.

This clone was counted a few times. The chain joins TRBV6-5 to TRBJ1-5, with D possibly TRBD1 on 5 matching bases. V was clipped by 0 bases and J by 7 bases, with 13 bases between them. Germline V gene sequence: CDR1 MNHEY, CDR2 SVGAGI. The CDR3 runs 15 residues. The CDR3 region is CASSYSAGAGQPQHF. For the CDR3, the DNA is TGTGCCAGCAGTTACTCGGCTGGGGCGGGACAGCCCCAGCATTTT.

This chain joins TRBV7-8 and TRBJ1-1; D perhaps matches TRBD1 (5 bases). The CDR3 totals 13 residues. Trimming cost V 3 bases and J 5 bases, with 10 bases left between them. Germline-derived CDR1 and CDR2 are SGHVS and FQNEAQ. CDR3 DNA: TGTGCCAGCAGCTTGGGGGGTGGAACTGAAGCTTTCTTT. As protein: CASSLGGGTEAFF.

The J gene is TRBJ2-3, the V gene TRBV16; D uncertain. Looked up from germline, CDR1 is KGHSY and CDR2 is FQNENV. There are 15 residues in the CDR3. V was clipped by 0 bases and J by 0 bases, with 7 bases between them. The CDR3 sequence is CASSQSRPSTDTQYF. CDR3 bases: TGTGCCAGCAGCCAATCGAGGCCTAGCACAGATACGCAGTATTTT.

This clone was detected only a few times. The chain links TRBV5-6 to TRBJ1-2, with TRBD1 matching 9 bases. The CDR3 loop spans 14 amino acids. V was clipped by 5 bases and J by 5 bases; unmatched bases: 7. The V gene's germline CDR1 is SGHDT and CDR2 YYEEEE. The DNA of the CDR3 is TGTGCCAGCAGAGGCCGGGACAGGGTGTATGGCTACACCTTC. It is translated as CASRGRDRVYGYTF. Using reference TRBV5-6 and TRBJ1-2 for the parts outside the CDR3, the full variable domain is DAGVTQSPTHLIKTRGQQVTLRCSPKSGHDTVSWYQQALGQGPQFIFQYYEEEERQRGNFPDRFSGHQFPNYSSELNVNALLLGDSALYLCASRGRDRVYGYTFGSGTRLTVV.

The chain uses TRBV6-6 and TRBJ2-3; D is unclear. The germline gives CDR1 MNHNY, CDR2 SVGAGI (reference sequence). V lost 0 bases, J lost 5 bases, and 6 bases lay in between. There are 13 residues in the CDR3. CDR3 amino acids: CASSYSAEDTQYF. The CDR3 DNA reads TGTGCCAGCAGTTACTCGGCGGAAGATACGCAGTATTTT.

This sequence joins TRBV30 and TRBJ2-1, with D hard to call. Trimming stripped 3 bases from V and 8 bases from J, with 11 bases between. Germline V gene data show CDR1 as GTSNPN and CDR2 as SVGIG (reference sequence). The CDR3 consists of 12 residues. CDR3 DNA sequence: TGTGCCTGGAGCCGAGGTGGCGATGAGCAGTTCTTC. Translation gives CAWSRGGDEQFF.

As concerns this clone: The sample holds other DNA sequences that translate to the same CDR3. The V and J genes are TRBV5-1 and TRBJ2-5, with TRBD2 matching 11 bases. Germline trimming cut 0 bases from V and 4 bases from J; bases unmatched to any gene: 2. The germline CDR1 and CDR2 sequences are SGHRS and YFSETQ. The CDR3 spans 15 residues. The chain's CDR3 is CASSLGLAGGETQYF. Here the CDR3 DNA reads TGCGCCAGCAGCTTGGGGCTAGCGGGGGGAGAGACCCAGTACTTC. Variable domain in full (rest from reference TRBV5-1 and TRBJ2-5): KAGVTQTPRYLIKTRGQQVTLSCSPISGHRSVSWYQQTPGQGLQFLFEYFSETQRNKGNFPGRFSGRQFSNSRSEMNVSTLELGDSALYLCASSLGLAGGETQYFGPGTRLLVL.

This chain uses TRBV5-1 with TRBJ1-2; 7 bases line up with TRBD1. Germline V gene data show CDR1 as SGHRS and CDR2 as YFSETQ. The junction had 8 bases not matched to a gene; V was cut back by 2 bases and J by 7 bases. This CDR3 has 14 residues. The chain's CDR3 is CASSFLETGRGYTF. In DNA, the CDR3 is TGCGCCAGCAGCTTCCTAGAGACAGGGCGTGGCTACACCTTC.

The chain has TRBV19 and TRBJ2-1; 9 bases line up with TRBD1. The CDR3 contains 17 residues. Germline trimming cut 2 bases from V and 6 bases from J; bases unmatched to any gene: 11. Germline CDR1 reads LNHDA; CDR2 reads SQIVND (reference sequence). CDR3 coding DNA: TGTGCCAGTAGTATATTATCCCGATCGGACAGGGGCAATGAGCAGTTCTTC. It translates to CASSILSRSDRGNEQFF.

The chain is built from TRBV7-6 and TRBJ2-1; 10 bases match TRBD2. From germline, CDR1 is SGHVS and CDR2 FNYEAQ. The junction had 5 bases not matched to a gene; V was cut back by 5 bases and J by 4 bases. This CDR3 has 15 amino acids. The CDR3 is CASSATSGIYNEQFF. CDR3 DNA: TGTGCCAGCAGCGCAACTAGCGGGATTTACAATGAGCAGTTCTTC.

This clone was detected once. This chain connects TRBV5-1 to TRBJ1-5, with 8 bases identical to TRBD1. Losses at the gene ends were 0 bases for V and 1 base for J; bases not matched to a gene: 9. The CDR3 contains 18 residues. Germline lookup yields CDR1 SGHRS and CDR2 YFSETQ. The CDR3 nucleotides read TGCGCCAGCAGCTTGGGCCATTTGTCAGGGGGCAGCAATCAGCCCCAGCATTTT. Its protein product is CASSLGHLSGGSNQPQHF.

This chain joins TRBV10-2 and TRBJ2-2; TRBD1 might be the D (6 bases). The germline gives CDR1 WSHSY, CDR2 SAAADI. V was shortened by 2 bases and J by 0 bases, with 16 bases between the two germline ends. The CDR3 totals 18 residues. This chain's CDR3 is CASSEVGVRGSNTGELFF. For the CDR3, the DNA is TGCGCCAGCAGTGAGGTAGGCGTCAGGGGATCGAACACCGGGGAGCTGTTTTTT.

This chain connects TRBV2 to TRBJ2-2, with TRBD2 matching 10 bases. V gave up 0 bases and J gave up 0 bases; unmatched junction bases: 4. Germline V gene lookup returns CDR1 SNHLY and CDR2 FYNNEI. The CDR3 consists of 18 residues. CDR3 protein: CASSEAPGLAANTGELFF. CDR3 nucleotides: TGTGCCAGCAGTGAAGCTCCAGGACTAGCGGCGAACACCGGGGAGCTGTTTTTT.

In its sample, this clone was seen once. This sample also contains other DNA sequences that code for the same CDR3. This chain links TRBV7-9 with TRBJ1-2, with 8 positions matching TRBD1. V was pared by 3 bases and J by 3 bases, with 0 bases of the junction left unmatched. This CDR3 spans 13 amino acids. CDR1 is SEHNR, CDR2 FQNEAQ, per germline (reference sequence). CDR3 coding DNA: TGTGCCAGCAGCTTGGGACAGGACTATGGCTACACCTTC. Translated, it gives CASSLGQDYGYTF.

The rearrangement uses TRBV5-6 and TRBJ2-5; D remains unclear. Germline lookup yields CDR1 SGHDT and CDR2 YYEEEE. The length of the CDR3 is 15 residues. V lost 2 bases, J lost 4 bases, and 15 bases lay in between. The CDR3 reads CASSLDQALVETQYF. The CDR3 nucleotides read TGTGCCAGCAGCTTAGATCAGGCCCTCGTAGAGACCCAGTACTTC. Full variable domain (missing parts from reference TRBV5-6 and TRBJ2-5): DAGVTQSPTHLIKTRGQQVTLRCSPKSGHDTVSWYQQALGQGPQFIFQYYEEEERQRGNFPDRFSGHQFPNYSSELNVNALLLGDSALYLCASSLDQALVETQYFGPGTRLLVL.

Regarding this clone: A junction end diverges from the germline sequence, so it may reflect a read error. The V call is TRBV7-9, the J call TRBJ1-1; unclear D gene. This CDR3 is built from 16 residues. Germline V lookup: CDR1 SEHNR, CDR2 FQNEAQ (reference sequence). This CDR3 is CSSSPRWRTMDTEAFF. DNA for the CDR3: TGTTCCAGCAGCCCAAGGTGGAGGACCATGGACACTGAAGCTTTCTTT.

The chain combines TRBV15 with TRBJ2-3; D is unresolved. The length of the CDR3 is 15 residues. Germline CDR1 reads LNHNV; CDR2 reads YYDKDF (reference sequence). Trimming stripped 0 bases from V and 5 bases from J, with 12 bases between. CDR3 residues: CATSRDEIARDTQYF. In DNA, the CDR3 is TGTGCCACCAGCAGAGATGAAATAGCTAGAGATACGCAGTATTTT.

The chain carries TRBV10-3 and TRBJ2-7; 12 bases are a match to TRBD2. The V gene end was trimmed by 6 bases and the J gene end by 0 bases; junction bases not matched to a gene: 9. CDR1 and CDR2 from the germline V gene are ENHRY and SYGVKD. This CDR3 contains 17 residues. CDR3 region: CAISGTSGSPSSYEQYF. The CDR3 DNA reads TGTGCCATCAGCGGGACTAGCGGGTCCCCTAGCTCCTACGAGCAGTACTTC.

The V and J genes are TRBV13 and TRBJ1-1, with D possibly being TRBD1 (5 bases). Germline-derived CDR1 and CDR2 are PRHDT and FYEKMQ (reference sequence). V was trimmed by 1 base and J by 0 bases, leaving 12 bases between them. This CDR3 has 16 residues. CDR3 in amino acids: CASSLARQSMNTEAFF. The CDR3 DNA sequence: TGTGCCAGCAGCTTAGCCCGACAGAGCATGAACACTGAAGCTTTCTTT.

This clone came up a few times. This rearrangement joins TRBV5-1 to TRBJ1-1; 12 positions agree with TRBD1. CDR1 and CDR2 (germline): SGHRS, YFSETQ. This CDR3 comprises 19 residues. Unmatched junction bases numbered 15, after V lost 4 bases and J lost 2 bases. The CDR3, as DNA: TGCGCCAGCAGCGGTTCCCCTCAGGGACAGGGGGCTTTTAACACTGAAGCTTTCTTT. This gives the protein CASSGSPQGQGAFNTEAFF.

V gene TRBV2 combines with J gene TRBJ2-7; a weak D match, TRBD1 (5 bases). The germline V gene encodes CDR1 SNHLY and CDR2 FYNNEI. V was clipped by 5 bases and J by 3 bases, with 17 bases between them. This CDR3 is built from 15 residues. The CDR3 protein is CASSSAGHPHYEQYF. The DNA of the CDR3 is TGTGCCAGCAGTTCTGCCGGACATCCCCACTACGAGCAGTACTTC.

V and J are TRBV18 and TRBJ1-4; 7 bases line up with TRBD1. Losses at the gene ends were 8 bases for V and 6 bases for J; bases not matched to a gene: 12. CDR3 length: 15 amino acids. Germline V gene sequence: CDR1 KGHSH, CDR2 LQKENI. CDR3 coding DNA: TGTGCCAGCAATGGACAGGCCAACGCCTATGAAAAACTGTTTTTT. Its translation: CASNGQANAYEKLFF.

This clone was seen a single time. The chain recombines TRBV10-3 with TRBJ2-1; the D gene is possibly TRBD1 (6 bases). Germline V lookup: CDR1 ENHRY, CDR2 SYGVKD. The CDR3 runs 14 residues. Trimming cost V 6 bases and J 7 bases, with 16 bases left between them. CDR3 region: CAISVNIQGNEQFF. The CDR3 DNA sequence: TGTGCCATCAGCGTGAACATACAGGGAAATGAGCAGTTCTTC.

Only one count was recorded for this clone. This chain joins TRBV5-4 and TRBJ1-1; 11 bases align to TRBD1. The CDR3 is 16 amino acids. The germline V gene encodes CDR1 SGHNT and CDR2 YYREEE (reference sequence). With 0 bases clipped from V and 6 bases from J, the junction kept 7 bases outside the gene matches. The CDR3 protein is CASSLVSRTGGPEAFF. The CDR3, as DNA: TGTGCCAGCAGCTTGGTTTCCCGGACAGGGGGCCCTGAAGCTTTCTTT.

The CDR3 protein is CASSFLTSAFNEQFF. Here the CDR3 DNA reads TGTGCCAGCAGTTTCCTGACTAGCGCCTTCAATGAGCAGTTCTTC. This chain links TRBV27 with TRBJ2-1, with 8 nucleotides matching TRBD2. Unmatched junction bases numbered 7, after V lost 3 bases and J lost 6 bases. This CDR3 region has 15 residues. Germline V gives CDR1 MNHEY, CDR2 SMNVEV (reference sequence).